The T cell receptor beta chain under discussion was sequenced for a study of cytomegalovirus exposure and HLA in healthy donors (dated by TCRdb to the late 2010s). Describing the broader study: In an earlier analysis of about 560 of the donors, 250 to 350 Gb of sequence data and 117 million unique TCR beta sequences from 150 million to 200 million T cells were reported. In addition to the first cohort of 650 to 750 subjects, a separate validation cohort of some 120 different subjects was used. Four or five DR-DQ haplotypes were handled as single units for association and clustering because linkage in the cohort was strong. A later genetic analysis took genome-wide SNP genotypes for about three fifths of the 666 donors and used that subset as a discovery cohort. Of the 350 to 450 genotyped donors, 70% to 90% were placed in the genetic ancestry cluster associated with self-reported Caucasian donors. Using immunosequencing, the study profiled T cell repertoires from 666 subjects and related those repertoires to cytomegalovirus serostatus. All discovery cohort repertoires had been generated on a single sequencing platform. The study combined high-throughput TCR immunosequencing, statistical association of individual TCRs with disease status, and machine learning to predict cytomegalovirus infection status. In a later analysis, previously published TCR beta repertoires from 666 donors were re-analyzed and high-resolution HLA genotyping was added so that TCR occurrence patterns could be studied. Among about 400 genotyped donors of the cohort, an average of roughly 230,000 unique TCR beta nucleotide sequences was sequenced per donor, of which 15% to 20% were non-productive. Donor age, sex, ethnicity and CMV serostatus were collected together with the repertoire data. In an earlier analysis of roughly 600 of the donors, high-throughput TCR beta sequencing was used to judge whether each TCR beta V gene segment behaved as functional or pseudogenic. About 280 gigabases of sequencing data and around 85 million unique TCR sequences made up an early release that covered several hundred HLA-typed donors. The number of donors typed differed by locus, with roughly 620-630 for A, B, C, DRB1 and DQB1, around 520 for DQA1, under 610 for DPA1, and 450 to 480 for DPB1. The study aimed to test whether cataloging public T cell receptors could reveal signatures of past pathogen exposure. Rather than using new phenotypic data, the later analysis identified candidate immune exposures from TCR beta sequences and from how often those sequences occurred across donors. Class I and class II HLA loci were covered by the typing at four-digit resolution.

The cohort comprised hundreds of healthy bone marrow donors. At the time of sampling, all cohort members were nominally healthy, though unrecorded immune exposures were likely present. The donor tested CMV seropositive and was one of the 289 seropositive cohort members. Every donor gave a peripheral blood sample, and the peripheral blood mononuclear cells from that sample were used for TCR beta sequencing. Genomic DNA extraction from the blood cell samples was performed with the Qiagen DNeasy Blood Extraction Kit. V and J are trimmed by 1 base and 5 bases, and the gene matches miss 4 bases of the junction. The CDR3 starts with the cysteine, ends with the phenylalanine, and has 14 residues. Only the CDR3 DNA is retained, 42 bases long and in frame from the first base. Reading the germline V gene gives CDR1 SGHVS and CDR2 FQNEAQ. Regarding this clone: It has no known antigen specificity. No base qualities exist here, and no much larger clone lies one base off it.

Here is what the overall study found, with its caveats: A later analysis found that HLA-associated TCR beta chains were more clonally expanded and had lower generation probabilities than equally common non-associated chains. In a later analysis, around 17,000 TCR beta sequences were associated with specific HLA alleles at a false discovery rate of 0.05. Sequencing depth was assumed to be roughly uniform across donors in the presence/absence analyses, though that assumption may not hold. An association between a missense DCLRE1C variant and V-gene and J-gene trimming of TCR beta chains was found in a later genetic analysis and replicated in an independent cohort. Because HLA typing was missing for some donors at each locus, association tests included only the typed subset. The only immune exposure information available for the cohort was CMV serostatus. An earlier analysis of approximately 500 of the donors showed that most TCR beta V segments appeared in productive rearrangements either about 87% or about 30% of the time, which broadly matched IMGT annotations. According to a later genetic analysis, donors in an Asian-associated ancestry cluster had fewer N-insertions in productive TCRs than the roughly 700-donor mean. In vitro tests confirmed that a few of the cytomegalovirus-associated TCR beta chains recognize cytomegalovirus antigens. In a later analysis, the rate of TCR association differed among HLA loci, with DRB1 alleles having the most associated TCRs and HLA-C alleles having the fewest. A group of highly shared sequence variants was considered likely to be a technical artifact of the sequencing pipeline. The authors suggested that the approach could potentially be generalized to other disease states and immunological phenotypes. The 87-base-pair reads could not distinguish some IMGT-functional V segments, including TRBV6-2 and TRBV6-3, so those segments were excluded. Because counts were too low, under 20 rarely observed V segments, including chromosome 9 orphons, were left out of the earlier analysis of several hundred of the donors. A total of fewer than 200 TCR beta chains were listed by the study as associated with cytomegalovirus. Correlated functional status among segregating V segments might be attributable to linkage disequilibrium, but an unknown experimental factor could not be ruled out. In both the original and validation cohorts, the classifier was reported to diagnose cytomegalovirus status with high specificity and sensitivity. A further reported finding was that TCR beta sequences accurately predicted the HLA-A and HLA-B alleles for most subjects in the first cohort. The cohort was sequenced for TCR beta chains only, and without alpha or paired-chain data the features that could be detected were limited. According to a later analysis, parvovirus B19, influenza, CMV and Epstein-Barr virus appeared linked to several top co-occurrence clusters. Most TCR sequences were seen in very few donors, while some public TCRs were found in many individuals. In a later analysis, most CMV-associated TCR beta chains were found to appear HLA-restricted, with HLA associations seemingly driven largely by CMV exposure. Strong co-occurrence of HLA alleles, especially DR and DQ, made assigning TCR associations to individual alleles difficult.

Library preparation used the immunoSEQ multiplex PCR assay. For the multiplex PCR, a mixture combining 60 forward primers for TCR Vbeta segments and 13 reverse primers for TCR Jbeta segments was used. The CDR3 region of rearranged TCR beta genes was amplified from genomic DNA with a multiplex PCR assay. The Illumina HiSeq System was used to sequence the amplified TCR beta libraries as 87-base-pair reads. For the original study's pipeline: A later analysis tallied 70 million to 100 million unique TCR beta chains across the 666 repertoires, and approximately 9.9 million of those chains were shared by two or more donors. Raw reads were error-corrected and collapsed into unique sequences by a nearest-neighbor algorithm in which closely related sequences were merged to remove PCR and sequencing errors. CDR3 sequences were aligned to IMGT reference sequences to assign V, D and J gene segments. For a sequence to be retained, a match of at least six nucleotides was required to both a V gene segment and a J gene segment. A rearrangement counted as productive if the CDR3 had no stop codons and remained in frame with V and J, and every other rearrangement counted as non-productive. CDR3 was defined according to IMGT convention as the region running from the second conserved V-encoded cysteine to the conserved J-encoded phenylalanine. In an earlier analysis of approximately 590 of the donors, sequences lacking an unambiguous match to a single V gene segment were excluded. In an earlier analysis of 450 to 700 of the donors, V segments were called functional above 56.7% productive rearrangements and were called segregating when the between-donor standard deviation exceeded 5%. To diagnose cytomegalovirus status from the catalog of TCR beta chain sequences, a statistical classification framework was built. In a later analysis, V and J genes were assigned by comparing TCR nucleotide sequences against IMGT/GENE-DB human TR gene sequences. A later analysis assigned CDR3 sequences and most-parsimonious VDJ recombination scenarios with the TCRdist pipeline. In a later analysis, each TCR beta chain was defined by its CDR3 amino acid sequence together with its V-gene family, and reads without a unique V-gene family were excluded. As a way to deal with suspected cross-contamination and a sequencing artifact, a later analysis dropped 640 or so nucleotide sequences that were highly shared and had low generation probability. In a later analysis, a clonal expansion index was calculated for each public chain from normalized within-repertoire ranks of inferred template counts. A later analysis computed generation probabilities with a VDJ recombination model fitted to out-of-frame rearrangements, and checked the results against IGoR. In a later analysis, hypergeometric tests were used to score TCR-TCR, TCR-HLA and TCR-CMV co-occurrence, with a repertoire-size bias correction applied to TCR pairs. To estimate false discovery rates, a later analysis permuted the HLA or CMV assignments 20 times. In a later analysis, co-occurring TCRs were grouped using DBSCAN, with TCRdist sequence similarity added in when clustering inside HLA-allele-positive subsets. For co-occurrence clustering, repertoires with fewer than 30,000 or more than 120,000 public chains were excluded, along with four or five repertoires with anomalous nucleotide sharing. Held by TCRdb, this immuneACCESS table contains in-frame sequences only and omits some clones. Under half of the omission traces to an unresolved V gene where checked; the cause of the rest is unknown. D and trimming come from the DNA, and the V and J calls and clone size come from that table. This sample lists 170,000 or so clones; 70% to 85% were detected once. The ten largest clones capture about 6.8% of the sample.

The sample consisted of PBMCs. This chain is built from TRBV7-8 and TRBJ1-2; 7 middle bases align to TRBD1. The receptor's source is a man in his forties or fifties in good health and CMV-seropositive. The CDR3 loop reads CASSLGDRVYGYTF. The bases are TGTGCCAGCAGCTTAGGTGACAGGGTATATGGCTACACCTTC.